This passage covers 27 T cell receptor beta chains from one sample sequenced in a study of blood T cell repertoires in COVID-19. The repertoire was sequenced with immunoSEQ multiplex PCR; TCRdb's copy has only in-frame clones and lacks some. The sample yields 200,000 to 250,000 clones, 70% to 85% seen once. The sequenced sample was PBMCs or T cells enriched from blood (not recorded which). All receptors derive from a woman in her sixties who had recovered from COVID-19.

The CDR3 loop reads CASSMGQGLRYGYTF. For the CDR3, the DNA is TGTGCCAGTAGTATGGGCCAGGGACTACGGTATGGCTACACCTTC. V usage is TRBV19 and J usage is TRBJ1-2, with D perhaps TRBD1 (5 bases). The CDR3 is made up of 15 amino acids. Trimming cost V 3 bases and J 5 bases, with 16 bases left between them. Germline CDR1 is LNHDA and CDR2 is SQIVND (reference sequence).

The chain uses TRBV7-9 and TRBJ1-1; a possible D gene is TRBD1 (6 bases). The CDR3 is made up of 15 amino acids. Germline V gene data show CDR1 as SEHNR and CDR2 as FQNEAQ (reference sequence). The V end lost 1 base, the J end lost 5 bases, and 14 bases lay between the germline ends. In DNA, the CDR3 is TGTGCCAGCAGCTTAGGCACAGGGCGACTTACTGAAGCTTTCTTT. Amino acids: CASSLGTGRLTEAFF.

The rearrangement links TRBV11-2 to TRBJ2-5; D uncertain. Germline loops: CDR1 SGHAT, CDR2 FQNNGV. CDR3 length: 15 residues. V lost 5 bases and J lost 3, with 16 bases in between. CDR3 in DNA: TGTGCCAGCAGCGCGCTGTGGGTAGCAAAAGAGACCCAGTACTTC. Translated, it gives CASSALWVAKETQYF.

V gene TRBV15 combines with J gene TRBJ2-1, with 14 bases that match TRBD2. J gave up 9 bases and V 0 bases, and 4 bases lay outside the gene matches. CDR1 and CDR2 from the germline V gene are LNHNV and YYDKDF (reference sequence). The CDR3 extends over 16 amino acids. The CDR3 spells CATSRDGTSGSLEQFF. CDR3 nucleotide sequence: TGTGCCACCAGCAGAGATGGGACTAGCGGGAGCCTTGAGCAGTTCTTC.

The chain links TRBV25-1 to TRBJ1-3, with D tentatively TRBD1 (5 bases). In germline, CDR1 is MGHDK, CDR2 SYGVNS. The V and J ends lost 6 bases and 3 bases respectively, with 18 bases between them. The CDR3 extends over 16 amino acids. The CDR3 bases are TGTGCCAGCAGCAGGGATCCCCCTCTGAGTGGAAACACCATATATTTT. This translates into CASSRDPPLSGNTIYF.

As for this clone: Different DNA sequences within this sample yield the same CDR3. The rearrangement uses TRBV19 and TRBJ2-1, with TRBD2 matching over 9 bases. The CDR3 is 14 amino acids. V lost 3 bases, J lost 6 bases, and 3 bases stayed unmatched. Germline V gives CDR1 LNHDA, CDR2 SQIVND (reference sequence). The CDR3 region has the DNA TGTGCCAGTAGTATCGCGGGAGGGCCCAATGAGCAGTTCTTC. As protein: CASSIAGGPNEQFF.

The V call is TRBV7-2, the J call TRBJ2-5; 10 nucleotides agree with TRBD2. From germline, CDR1 is SGHTA and CDR2 FQGNSA. The CDR3 length is 14 residues. V lost 5 bases and J lost 4; bases outside the gene matches: 4. The CDR3 spells CASSISGGGETQYF. The CDR3 DNA reads as TGTGCCAGCAGCATCAGCGGGGGGGGAGAGACCCAGTACTTC.

This chain joins TRBV6-5 and TRBJ1-1, with a tentative D call TRBD1 (5 bases). V lost 5 bases, J lost 0 bases, and 13 bases lay in between. CDR1 MNHEY and CDR2 SVGAGI come from the germline V gene. The length of the CDR3 is 15 residues. CDR3 in DNA: TGTGCCAGCAGTCTCTCAGGGATGGTGAACACTGAAGCTTTCTTT. Its translation: CASSLSGMVNTEAFF.

The chain couples TRBV5-4 to TRBJ2-5; 7 nucleotides agree with TRBD1. The germline V gene has CDR1 SGHNT and CDR2 YYREEE (reference sequence). This CDR3 has 14 amino acids. The ends lost 1 base at V and 3 bases at J; junction bases unmatched: 3. The CDR3 loop is CASSLSGTEETQYF. In DNA form, the CDR3 reads TGTGCCAGCAGCTTGTCGGGGACAGAAGAGACCCAGTACTTC.

This sequence joins TRBV19 and TRBJ2-3; D possibly corresponds to TRBD2 (6 bases). From germline, CDR1 is LNHDA and CDR2 SQIVND (reference sequence). The V gene lost 7 bases and the J gene lost 2 bases, with 7 bases spanning the gap. This CDR3 contains 12 residues. CDR3 nucleotide sequence: TGTGCCAGTACGGGGGTCACAGATACGCAGTATTTT. This gives the protein CASTGVTDTQYF.

The chain couples TRBV12-5 to TRBJ1-2, with D unresolved. The CDR3 length is 12 residues. V was shortened by 1 base and J by 10 bases, with 10 bases between the two germline ends. Germline V CDR1 and CDR2: LGHNT, FRNRAP. CDR3 sequence: CASGLGADAYTF. The CDR3 coding sequence is TGTGCTAGTGGTTTGGGGGCAGATGCCTACACCTTC.

A few counts support this clone. The rearrangement links TRBV19 to TRBJ2-7; tentatively, D is TRBD1 (7 bases). V lost 3 bases and J lost 6, with 15 bases in between. The CDR3 runs to 14 residues. Germline V gene data show CDR1 as LNHDA and CDR2 as SQIVND (reference sequence). The CDR3 DNA follows: TGTGCCAGTAGTATTGTCAGGGGGGAGCGCGAGCAGTACTTC. Protein: CASSIVRGEREQYF.

This clone occurred a few times. The gene calls are TRBV9 and TRBJ1-2; D call uncertain. Germline-derived CDR1 and CDR2 are SGDLS and YYNGEE. The V and J ends lost 6 bases and 4 bases respectively, with 10 bases between them. The CDR3 runs 12 residues. CDR3 bases: TGTGCCAGCACCCTAGGTGGCTATGGCTACACCTTC. This sequence encodes CASTLGGYGYTF.

The gene calls are TRBV7-9 and TRBJ1-1; no definite D call. V shed 6 bases and J shed 4 bases, with 6 bases lying between them. Per the germline V gene, CDR1 is SEHNR and CDR2 is FQNEAQ (reference sequence). The CDR3 totals 11 residues. CDR3 in amino acids: CASSLSTEAFF. Written as DNA, the CDR3 is TGTGCCAGCAGTCTAAGCACTGAAGCTTTCTTT.

This clone occurred a few times. V is TRBV2 and J is TRBJ1-5; D perhaps matches TRBD1 (5 bases). Between the trimmed V and J ends, which lost 7 bases and 5 bases, there was a span of 12 bases. Per the germline V gene, CDR1 is SNHLY and CDR2 is FYNNEI. The CDR3 totals 13 residues. CDR3 DNA: TGTGCCAGCACGATGGGCAGGGATCAGCCCCAGCATTTT. Protein product: CASTMGRDQPQHF. The full variable domain, in which reference TRBV2 and TRBJ1-5 provide the parts outside the CDR3, is EPEVTQTPSHQVTQMGQEVILRCVPISNHLYFYWYRQILGQKVEFLVSFYNNEISEKSEIFDDQFSVERPDGSNFTLKIRSTKLEDSAMYFCASTMGRDQPQHFGDGTRLSIL.

A remark on this clone: A read error may account for a junction end that differs from germline. V is TRBV10-3 and J is TRBJ1-4; D may be TRBD1 (6 bases). The V gene's germline CDR1 is ENHRY and CDR2 SYGVKD. The CDR3 totals 16 residues. Written as DNA, the CDR3 is TGTGCCGTCAGTAAAGAGGGGGGGCTATTGAATGAAAAACTGTTTTTT. Translated, it gives CAVSKEGGLLNEKLFF.

The V and J genes are TRBV6-1 and TRBJ1-6, with unresolved D. The CDR3 runs 15 residues. In germline, CDR1 is MNHNS, CDR2 SASEGT. The V gene lost 2 bases and the J gene lost 10 bases, with 15 bases spanning the gap. The chain's CDR3 is CASSESGRRRSPLHF. The CDR3 bases are TGTGCCAGCAGTGAATCGGGGAGGAGGAGGTCACCCCTCCACTTT.

The chain uses TRBV10-2 and TRBJ1-4; 8 bases are a match to TRBD1. The CDR3 totals 17 residues. V lost 3 bases and J lost 7; bases outside the gene matches: 13. CDR1 WSHSY and CDR2 SAAADI come from the germline V gene. This chain's CDR3 is CASSDPRTGPEGEKLFF. CDR3 sequence (DNA): TGCGCCAGCAGTGATCCAAGGACAGGGCCCGAGGGTGAAAAACTGTTTTTT.

This clone was detected only once. This sequence joins TRBV7-9 and TRBJ2-5; TRBD1 might be the D (6 bases). The germline V gene has CDR1 SEHNR and CDR2 FQNEAQ (reference sequence). Trimming removed 5 bases at V and 5 bases at J, with 21 bases between. This CDR3 comprises 16 residues. CDR3 nucleotides: TGTGCCAGCAGCCCCAGGCCCCAGGGGCCGGGGGAGACCCAGTACTTC. This sequence encodes CASSPRPQGPGETQYF. Combining the CDR3 with reference TRBV7-9 and TRBJ2-5 gives the whole variable domain DTGVSQNPRHKITKRGQNVTFRCDPISEHNRLYWYRQTLGQGPEFLTYFQNEAQLEKSRLLSDRFSAERPKGSFSTLEIQRTEQGDSAMYLCASSPRPQGPGETQYFGPGTRLLVL.

This clone was found a few times. The CDR3 loop is CASMAAVGNTEAFF. The CDR3 DNA sequence: TGTGCCAGCATGGCCGCGGTGGGGAACACTGAAGCTTTCTTT. This chain links TRBV7-2 with TRBJ1-1; D call uncertain. This CDR3 has 14 amino acids. Germline loops: CDR1 SGHTA, CDR2 FQGNSA. Trimming removed 7 bases from V and 1 base from J, with 13 bases in between.

The chain couples TRBV19 to TRBJ1-2, with 9 bases identical to TRBD1. This CDR3 spans 16 amino acids. The germline gives CDR1 LNHDA, CDR2 SQIVND (reference sequence). V was pared by 5 bases and J by 4 bases, with 11 bases of the junction left unmatched. The CDR3 nucleotides read TGTGCCAGTAGTTCAGAGTTCGACAGGGGGATCTATGGCTACACCTTC. Translation gives CASSSEFDRGIYGYTF.

The rearrangement uses TRBV28 and TRBJ1-4; 9 positions agree with TRBD1. With 5 bases clipped from V and 8 bases from J, the junction kept 9 bases outside the gene matches. CDR1 is MDHEN, CDR2 SYDVKM, per germline. CDR3 length equals 15 residues. The CDR3 nucleotides are TGTGCCAGCAGTGGACAGGGGCAATTACTCGAAAAACTGTTTTTT. This translates into CASSGQGQLLEKLFF.

The J gene is TRBJ2-5, the V gene TRBV2, with 14 bases matching TRBD2. In germline, CDR1 is SNHLY, CDR2 FYNNEI. V was clipped by 6 bases and J by 5 bases; unmatched bases: 11. CDR3 length: 17 amino acids. In DNA form, the CDR3 reads TGTGCCAGCAGCAAAAGACTAGCGGGAGGGCTCGGGGAGACCCAGTACTTC. Its translation: CASSKRLAGGLGETQYF.

This clone came up once. The chain is built from TRBV14 and TRBJ2-3; D is unclear. Trimming took 4 bases from V and 4 from J, leaving 9 bases between them. CDR3 size: 13 residues. Germline loops: CDR1 SGHDN, CDR2 FVKESK. CDR3 loop: CASSRDFADTQYF. The CDR3 coding sequence is TGTGCCAGCAGCCGAGATTTCGCAGATACGCAGTATTTT.

The genes are TRBV6-6 and TRBJ2-1; 10 nucleotides agree with TRBD2. V dropped 5 bases and J dropped 4; count of bases not matched to a gene: 8. The CDR3 covers 16 residues. Per germline, CDR1 MNHNY and CDR2 SVGAGI (reference sequence). The CDR3 spells CASSRLSGRLYNEQFF. CDR3 DNA: TGTGCCAGCAGTCGACTTAGCGGGAGGCTTTACAATGAGCAGTTCTTC.

V usage is TRBV19 and J usage is TRBJ2-1; 7 bases match TRBD2. Germline-derived CDR1 and CDR2 are LNHDA and SQIVND (reference sequence). The CDR3 covers 15 residues. V shed 4 bases, J shed 6 bases, and the junction held 9 bases outside the gene matches. The CDR3 DNA sequence: TGTGCCAGTAGTAGGGGAGGCGGGAGTTTCAATGAGCAGTTCTTC. Translation gives CASSRGGGSFNEQFF.

This clone was found a few times. An end of the junction does not agree with germline; a read error may underlie this. The chain carries TRBV12-3 or TRBV12-4 and TRBJ1-2, with 7 positions matching TRBD1. CDR3 length: 12 residues. CDR3 region: CASTFPGTVLAF. CDR3 sequence (DNA): TGTGCCAGCACCTTTCCCGGGACAGTTTTAGCCTTC.